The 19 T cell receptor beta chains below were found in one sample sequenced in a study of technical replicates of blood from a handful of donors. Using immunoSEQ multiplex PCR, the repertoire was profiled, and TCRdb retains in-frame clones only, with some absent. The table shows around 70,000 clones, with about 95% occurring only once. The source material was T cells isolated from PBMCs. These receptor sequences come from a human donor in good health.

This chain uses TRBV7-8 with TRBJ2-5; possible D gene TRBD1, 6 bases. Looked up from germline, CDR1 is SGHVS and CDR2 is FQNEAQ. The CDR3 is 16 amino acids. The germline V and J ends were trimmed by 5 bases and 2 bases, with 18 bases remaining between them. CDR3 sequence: CASSPRRQGPQETQYF. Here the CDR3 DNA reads TGTGCCAGCAGCCCTCGTCGGCAGGGGCCACAAGAGACCCAGTACTTC.

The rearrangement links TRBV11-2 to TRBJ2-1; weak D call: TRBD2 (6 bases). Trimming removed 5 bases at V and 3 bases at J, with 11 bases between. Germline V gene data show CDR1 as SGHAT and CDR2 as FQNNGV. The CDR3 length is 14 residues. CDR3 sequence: CASSPSGDYNEQFF. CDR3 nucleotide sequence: TGTGCCAGCAGCCCTTCGGGAGACTACAATGAGCAGTTCTTC. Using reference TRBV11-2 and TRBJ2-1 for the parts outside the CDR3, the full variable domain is EAGVAQSPRYKIIEKRQSVAFWCNPISGHATLYWYQQILGQGPKLLIQFQNNGVVDDSQLPKDRFSAERLKGVDSTLKIQPAKLEDSAVYLCASSPSGDYNEQFFGPGTRLTVL.

CDR3 sequence reads: CSAIQGASGYTF. The CDR3 coding sequence is TGCAGCGCCATACAGGGGGCGAGCGGCTACACCTTC. The V call is TRBV29-1, the J call TRBJ1-2; TRBD1 agrees at 9 bases. In germline, CDR1 is SQVTM, CDR2 ANQGSEA. The junction had 8 bases not matched to a gene; V was cut back by 7 bases and J by 8 bases. The CDR3 loop spans 12 amino acids.

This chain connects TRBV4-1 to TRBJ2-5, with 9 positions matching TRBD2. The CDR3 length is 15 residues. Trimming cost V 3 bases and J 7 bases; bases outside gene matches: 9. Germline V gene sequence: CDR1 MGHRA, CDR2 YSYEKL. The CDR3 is CASSQSIAGVGTQYF. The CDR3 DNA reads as TGCGCCAGCAGCCAGTCAATAGCGGGGGTGGGGACCCAGTACTTC.

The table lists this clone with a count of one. CDR3 sequence (DNA): TGTGCCAGTACCCCGACAGTTAATCAGCCCCAGCATTTT. As protein: CASTPTVNQPQHF. The chain couples TRBV19 to TRBJ1-5; TRBD1 might be the D (5 bases). Germline assignment: CDR1 LNHDA and CDR2 SQIVND (reference sequence). There are 13 residues in the CDR3. Trimming removed 7 bases at V and 4 bases at J, with 11 bases between. The whole variable domain, remainder taken from reference TRBV19 and TRBJ1-5, is DGGITQSPKYLFRKEGQNVTLSCEQNLNHDAMYWYRQDPGQGLRLIYYSQIVNDFQKGDIAEGYSVSREKKESFPLTVTSAQKNPTAFYLCASTPTVNQPQHFGDGTRLSIL.

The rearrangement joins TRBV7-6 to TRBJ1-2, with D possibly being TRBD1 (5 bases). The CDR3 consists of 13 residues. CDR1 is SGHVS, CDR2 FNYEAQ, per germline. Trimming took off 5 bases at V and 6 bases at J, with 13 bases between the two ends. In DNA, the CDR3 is TGTGCCAGCAGCCGGCAGGGAAGGGATGGCTACACCTTC. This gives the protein CASSRQGRDGYTF. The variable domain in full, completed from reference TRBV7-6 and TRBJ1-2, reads GAGVSQSPRYKVTKRGQDVALRCDPISGHVSLYWYRQALGQGPEFLTYFNYEAQQDKSGLPNDRFSAERPEGSISTLTIQRTEQRDSAMYRCASSRQGRDGYTFGSGTRLTVV.

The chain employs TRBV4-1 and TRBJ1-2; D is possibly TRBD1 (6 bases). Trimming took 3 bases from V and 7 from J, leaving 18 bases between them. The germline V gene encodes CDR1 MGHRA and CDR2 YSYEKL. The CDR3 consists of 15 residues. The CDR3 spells CASSHPVGVGAGYTF. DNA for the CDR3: TGCGCCAGCAGCCATCCGGTGGGGGTGGGGGCTGGCTACACCTTC.

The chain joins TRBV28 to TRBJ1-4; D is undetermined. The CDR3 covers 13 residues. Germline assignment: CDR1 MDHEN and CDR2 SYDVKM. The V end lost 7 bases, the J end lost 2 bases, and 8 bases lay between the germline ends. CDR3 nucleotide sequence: TGTGCCAGCACCCGGCGGACTAATGAAAAACTGTTTTTT. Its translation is CASTRRTNEKLFF.

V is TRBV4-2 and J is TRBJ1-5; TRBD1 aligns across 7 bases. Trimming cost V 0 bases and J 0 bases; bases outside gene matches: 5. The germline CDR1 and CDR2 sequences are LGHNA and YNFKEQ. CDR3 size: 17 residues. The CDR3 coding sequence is TGTGCCAGCAGCCAAGATCGGACAGGATATAGCAATCAGCCCCAGCATTTT. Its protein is CASSQDRTGYSNQPQHF.

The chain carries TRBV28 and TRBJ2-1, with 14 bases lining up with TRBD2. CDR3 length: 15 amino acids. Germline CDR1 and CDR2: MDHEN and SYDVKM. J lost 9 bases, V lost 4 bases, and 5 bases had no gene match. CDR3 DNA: TGTGCCAGCAGTTCACCGGGACTAGCGGGAGTTGAGCAGTTCTTC. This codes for CASSSPGLAGVEQFF. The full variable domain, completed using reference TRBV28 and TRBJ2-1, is DVKVTQSSRYLVKRTGEKVFLECVQDMDHENMFWYRQDPGLGLRLIYFSYDVKMKEKGDIPEGYSVSREKKERFSLILESASTNQTSMYLCASSSPGLAGVEQFFGPGTRLTVL.

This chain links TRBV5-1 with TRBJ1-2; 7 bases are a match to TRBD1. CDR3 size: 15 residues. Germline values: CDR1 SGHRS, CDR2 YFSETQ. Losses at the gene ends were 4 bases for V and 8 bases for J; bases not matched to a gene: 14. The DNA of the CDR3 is TGCGCCAGCAGCCCGGGATATACAGGGGAGAGAGGCTACACCTTC. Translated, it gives CASSPGYTGERGYTF.

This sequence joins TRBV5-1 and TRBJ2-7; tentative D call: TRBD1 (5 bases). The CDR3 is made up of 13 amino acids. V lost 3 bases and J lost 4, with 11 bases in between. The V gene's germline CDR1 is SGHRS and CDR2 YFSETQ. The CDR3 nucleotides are TGCGCCAGCAGCTCTGACAGTTCATACGAGCAGTACTTC. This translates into CASSSDSSYEQYF. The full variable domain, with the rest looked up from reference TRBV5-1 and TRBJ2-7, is KAGVTQTPRYLIKTRGQQVTLSCSPISGHRSVSWYQQTPGQGLQFLFEYFSETQRNKGNFPGRFSGRQFSNSRSEMNVSTLELGDSALYLCASSSDSSYEQYFGPGTRLTVT.

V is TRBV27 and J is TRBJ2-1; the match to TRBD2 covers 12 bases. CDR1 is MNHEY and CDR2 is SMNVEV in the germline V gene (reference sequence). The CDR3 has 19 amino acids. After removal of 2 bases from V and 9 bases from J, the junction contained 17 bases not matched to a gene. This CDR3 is CASSLPPRLAGGGLVEQFF. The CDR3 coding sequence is TGTGCCAGCAGTTTACCTCCCCGCCTAGCGGGAGGGGGGTTGGTTGAGCAGTTCTTC.

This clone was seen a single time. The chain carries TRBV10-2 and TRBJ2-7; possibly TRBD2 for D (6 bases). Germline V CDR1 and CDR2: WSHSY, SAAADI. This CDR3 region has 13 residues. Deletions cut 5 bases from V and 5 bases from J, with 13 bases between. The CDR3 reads CASSLGGINEQYF. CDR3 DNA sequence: TGCGCCAGCAGTCTGGGCGGGATTAACGAGCAGTACTTC.

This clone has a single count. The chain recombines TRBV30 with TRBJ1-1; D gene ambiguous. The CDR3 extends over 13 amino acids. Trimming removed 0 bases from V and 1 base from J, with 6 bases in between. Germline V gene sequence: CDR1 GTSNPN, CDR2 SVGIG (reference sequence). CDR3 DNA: TGTGCCTGGAGTGTACAACAGAACACTGAAGCTTTCTTT. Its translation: CAWSVQQNTEAFF.

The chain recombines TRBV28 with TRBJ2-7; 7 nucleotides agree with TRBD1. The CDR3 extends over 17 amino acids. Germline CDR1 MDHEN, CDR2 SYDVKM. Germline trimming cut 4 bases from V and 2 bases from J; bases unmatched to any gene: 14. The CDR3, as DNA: TGTGCCAGCAGTTCCTATAACCCGGACAGGAGCCCCTACGAGCAGTACTTC. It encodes CASSSYNPDRSPYEQYF. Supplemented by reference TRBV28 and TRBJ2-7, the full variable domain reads DVKVTQSSRYLVKRTGEKVFLECVQDMDHENMFWYRQDPGLGLRLIYFSYDVKMKEKGDIPEGYSVSREKKERFSLILESASTNQTSMYLCASSSYNPDRSPYEQYFGPGTRLTVT.

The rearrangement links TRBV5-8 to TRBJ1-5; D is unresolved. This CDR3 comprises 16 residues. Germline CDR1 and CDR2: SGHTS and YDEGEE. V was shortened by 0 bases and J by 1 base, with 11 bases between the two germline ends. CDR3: CASSLDSILSNQPQHF. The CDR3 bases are TGTGCCAGCAGCTTGGACTCGATATTAAGCAATCAGCCCCAGCATTTT.

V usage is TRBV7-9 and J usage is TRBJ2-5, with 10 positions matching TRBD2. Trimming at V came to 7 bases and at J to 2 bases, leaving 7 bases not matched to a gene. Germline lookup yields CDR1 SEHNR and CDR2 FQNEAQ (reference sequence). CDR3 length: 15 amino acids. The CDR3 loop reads CASTLLAGHQETQYF. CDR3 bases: TGTGCCAGCACCCTACTAGCGGGACATCAAGAGACCCAGTACTTC. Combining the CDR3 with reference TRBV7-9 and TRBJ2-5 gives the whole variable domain DTGVSQNPRHKITKRGQNVTFRCDPISEHNRLYWYRQTLGQGPEFLTYFQNEAQLEKSRLLSDRFSAERPKGSFSTLEIQRTEQGDSAMYLCASTLLAGHQETQYFGPGTRLLVL.

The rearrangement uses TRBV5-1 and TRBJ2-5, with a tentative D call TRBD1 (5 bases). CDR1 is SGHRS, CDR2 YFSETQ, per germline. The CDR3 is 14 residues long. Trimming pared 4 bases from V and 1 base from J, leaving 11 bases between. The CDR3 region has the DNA TGCGCCAGCAGCCCAGACAGTACCCAAGAGACCCAGTACTTC. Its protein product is CASSPDSTQETQYF.